A selection of T cell receptor beta chains follows, all from one sample in a study of PD-1 blockade in classical Hodgkin lymphoma. Profiled with immunoSEQ multiplex PCR; TCRdb holds only in-frame clones, not every one. The table shows 11,000 or so clones, with roughly 85% occurring only once. The sample in question was CD8+ T cells from blood, obtained before the fourth cycle of nivolumab. These receptor sequences come from a human donor with classical Hodgkin lymphoma. The donor label of this sample is uncertain. Both conserved end residues are part of each CDR3. A D gene is named only where the DNA matches it firmly. Size is omitted from some rows. Given values are once, few, many or a class for expanded clones.

>TRBV30|.|.|TRBJ2-2
TGTGCCTGGAATCCAGGGCCCAGCGGATCCGGGGAGCTGTTTTTT
CAWNPGPSGSGELFF
>TRBV5-4|.|.|TRBJ2-7
TGTGCCAGCAGCTTAGTGGCGGGGACCTACGAGCAGTACTTC
CASSLVAGTYEQYF
>TRBV2|TRBD2|.|TRBJ2-3
TGTGCCAGCAGTGAAATCGCTGTTAAGGCGCGGGGGGACACAGATACGCAGTATTTT
CASSEIAVKARGDTDTQYF
>TRBV29-1|TRBD2|.|TRBJ2-2
TGCAGCGTTGAGGGGGGGTTGAACACCGGGGAGCTGTTTTTT
CSVEGGLNTGELFF
>TRBV4-1|TRBD1|.|TRBJ1-1
TGCGCCAGCGCCCCAGGGACAGGGGGTATGAGGACTGAAGCTTTCTTT
CASAPGTGGMRTEAFF
>TRBV7-2|TRBD1|.|TRBJ1-1
TGTGCCAGCAGCATTACGACAGGGCCCAACACTGAAGCTTTCTTT
CASSITTGPNTEAFF
>TRBV6-5|TRBD2|.|TRBJ2-3
TGTGCCAGCAGTTCAATAGCGGGGGCAACAGATACGCAGTATTTT
CASSSIAGATDTQYF
>TRBV30|TRBD1|.|TRBJ2-7
TGTGCCTGGAAAACACCCGGGACAGGGGTTTACGAGCAGTACTTC
CAWKTPGTGVYEQYF
>TRBV27|TRBD1|.|TRBJ2-7
TGTGCCAGCAGCTCACTTTGGGACAGGACCTACGAGCAGTACTTC
CASSSLWDRTYEQYF
>TRBV5-8|TRBD1|.|TRBJ2-2
TGTGCCAGCGGCCAGGAAAGGGGGCATAACACCGGGGAGCTGTTTTTT
CASGQERGHNTGELFF
>TRBV27|TRBD2|.|TRBJ2-2
TGTGCCAGCAGTTTAGGGGTAGCGGGGGGCCGGGAGCTGTTTTTT
CASSLGVAGGRELFF
>TRBV10-2|.|.|TRBJ1-4
TGCGCCAGCAGGAAGACAGTACCAACTAATGAAAAACTGTTTTTT
CASRKTVPTNEKLFF
>TRBV30|.|.|TRBJ1-2
TGTGCCTGGAGTGTGAAAAGTCGGAACTATGGCTACACCTTC
CAWSVKSRNYGYTF
>TRBV2|.|.|TRBJ2-1
TGTGCCAGCAGTGTGAGCAGCTTCTCCTACAATGAGCAGTTCTTC
CASSVSSFSYNEQFF
>TRBV6-5|.|.|TRBJ1-4
TGTGCCAGCAGTTACGGGCGCGTTGGTGAAAAACTGTTTTTT
CASSYGRVGEKLFF
>TRBV5-1|.|.|TRBJ1-1
TGCGCCAGCTCCTTTACAGGACAGAACACTGAAGCTTTCTTT
CASSFTGQNTEAFF
>TRBV4-1|.|.|TRBJ1-1
TGCGCCAGCAGCCAAGTAGGGGCGGGAGGGACTGAAGCTTTCTTT
CASSQVGAGGTEAFF
>TRBV28|.|.|TRBJ1-5
TGTGCCAGCAGTTTTATCCAAGACAATCAGCCCCAGCATTTT
CASSFIQDNQPQHF
>TRBV14|.|.|TRBJ1-2
TGTGCCAGCAGCCAAGCGGGACTCCTCTATGGCTACACCTTC
CASSQAGLLYGYTF
>TRBV28|.|.|TRBJ2-3
TGTGCCAGCGATTCCGGAGCTGCGCAGTATTTT
CASDSGAAQYF
>TRBV18|.|.|TRBJ2-7
TGTGCCAGCTCACCGGGGCCTTCCTACGAGCAGTACTTC
CASSPGPSYEQYF
>TRBV10-2|.|.|TRBJ1-5
TGCGCCAGCAGCCGGGACTGGGGCAATCAGCCCCAGCATTTT
CASSRDWGNQPQHF
>TRBV4-2|.|.|TRBJ1-2
TGTGCCAGCAGAAAAAACGGCGGCAGTTACAACTATGGCTACACCTTC
CASRKNGGSYNYGYTF
>TRBV27|TRBD1|.|TRBJ1-3
TGTGCCAGCAGCCCTGGGACAGGCCTTGGCACCATATATTTT
CASSPGTGLGTIYF
>TRBV10-2|.|.|TRBJ1-2
TGCGCCAGCAGTGAGTCCGGCAGGGGTGGCTATGGCTACACCTTC
CASSESGRGGYGYTF
>TRBV4-2|TRBD2|.|TRBJ2-5
TGTGCCAGCAGCTACTCCGGGACTAGGAGAGAGACCCAGTACTTC
CASSYSGTRRETQYF
>TRBV11-3|.|few|TRBJ2-1
TGTGCCAGCAGCCCCCGGGACCTCAATCGGGGTGAGCAGTTCTTC
CASSPRDLNRGEQFF
>TRBV19|.|.|TRBJ1-2
TGTGCCAGTAGTATGAGTGGCTACCTTGGTCGAGGCTACACCTTC
CASSMSGYLGRGYTF
>TRBV5-1|.|few|TRBJ1-3
TGCGCCAGCAGCTTGGACCTCTCTGGAAACACCATATATTTT
CASSLDLSGNTIYF
>TRBV2|TRBD2|.|TRBJ2-4
TGTGCCAGCAACGTAGCCCCGACTAGCTGGCAGTACTTC
CASNVAPTSWQYF
>TRBV6-1|TRBD2|.|TRBJ2-1
TGTGCCAGCAGTGAAGTAGCGGGAGGGCCGGGGGAGCAGTTCTTC
CASSEVAGGPGEQFF